The 21 T cell receptor beta chains below all came from one sample that was sequenced in a study of cytomegalovirus exposure and HLA in healthy donors. The PCR used 60 Vbeta and 13 Jbeta primers. The table came from immunoSEQ multiplex PCR; TCRdb's copy has only in-frame clones and leaves some out. Of some 110,000 clones in the sample, under 80% were seen once. Sequenced sample: PBMCs. These receptors were taken from a woman aged 40 to 50 in good health and CMV-seropositive.

Details on this clone: A junction end diverges from the germline sequence, so it may reflect a read error. The chain joins TRBV7-9 to TRBJ1-1; tentative D call: TRBD1 (6 bases). CDR1 is SEHNR and CDR2 is FQNEAQ in the germline V gene (reference sequence). The CDR3 runs 13 residues. The CDR3: CSSRGQVGTEAFF. DNA for the CDR3: TGTTCCAGCAGGGGCCAGGTCGGCACTGAAGCTTTCTTT.

This chain joins TRBV2 and TRBJ2-2; D gene unclear. Germline V gene data show CDR1 as SNHLY and CDR2 as FYNNEI. Deletions cut 8 bases from V and 4 bases from J, with 14 bases between. The CDR3 spans 14 residues. CDR3 protein: CASARSVVTGELFF. The CDR3 DNA follows: TGTGCCAGCGCCCGGTCGGTCGTCACCGGGGAGCTGTTTTTT.

This chain uses TRBV7-9 with TRBJ2-7, with TRBD1 matching 7 bases. V was pared by 5 bases and J by 6 bases, with 19 bases of the junction left unmatched. From germline, CDR1 is SEHNR and CDR2 FQNEAQ (reference sequence). The CDR3 runs 17 residues. In DNA form, the CDR3 reads TGTGCCAGCAGCCCAATTACCGGGCCGAGACAGGGTAGCGAGCAGTACTTC. It codes for CASSPITGPRQGSEQYF.

The V and J genes are TRBV5-8 and TRBJ1-2; perhaps TRBD1 as D (5 bases). The germline V gene encodes CDR1 SGHTS and CDR2 YDEGEE. There are 15 residues in the CDR3. V lost 0 bases to trimming and J lost 3 bases, with 12 bases between them. CDR3 nucleotides: TGTGCCAGCAGCTTGGTTTCCGCCAGGGACTATGGCTACACCTTC. Its translation is CASSLVSARDYGYTF.

DNA of the CDR3: TGCGCCAGCAGCCAAGAAACAGGGATTGATGAAAAACTGTTTTTT. Translation gives CASSQETGIDEKLFF. This chain joins TRBV4-1 and TRBJ1-4; possible D gene TRBD1, 6 bases. Deletions cut 0 bases from V and 6 bases from J, with 11 bases between. Germline assignment: CDR1 MGHRA and CDR2 YSYEKL. The CDR3 runs to 15 residues.

This clone came up a few times. V is TRBV28 and J is TRBJ1-4; D perhaps matches TRBD1 (6 bases). Per germline, CDR1 MDHEN and CDR2 SYDVKM. V was cut by 6 bases and J by 5 bases, with 16 bases left in between. There are 15 residues in the CDR3. Here the CDR3 DNA reads TGTGCCAGCAGCCCACGGGGGGGCCCCAATGAAAAACTGTTTTTT. Its translation is CASSPRGGPNEKLFF.

The V gene is TRBV18, the J gene TRBJ1-4; D gene uncertain. Germline loops: CDR1 KGHSH, CDR2 LQKENI. This CDR3 has 13 residues. The ends were cut back, 3 bases at V and 3 bases at J, with 5 bases in the middle. The CDR3 DNA is TGTGCCAGCTCACCCCCCTCTAATGAAAAACTGTTTTTT. Amino acids: CASSPPSNEKLFF.

V is TRBV6-1 and J is TRBJ2-6; possible D gene TRBD1, 5 bases. This CDR3 spans 16 amino acids. Germline CDR1 reads MNHNS; CDR2 reads SASEGT. V dropped 3 bases and J dropped 2 bases, with 11 bases sitting between them. The CDR3 nucleotides read TGTGCCAGCAGTGACCTCAGGGCCCCTGGGGCCAACGTCCTGACTTTC. Translating it yields CASSDLRAPGANVLTF.

This clone was counted between two and nine times. The CDR3 spells CASSSPARGTGGYTF. In DNA, the CDR3 is TGTGCCAGCAGCTCCCCGGCACGAGGAACGGGTGGCTACACCTTC. V usage is TRBV11-2 and J usage is TRBJ1-2; no reliable D call. This CDR3 has 15 residues. V was cut by 4 bases and J by 7 bases, with 19 bases left in between. The germline V gene encodes CDR1 SGHAT and CDR2 FQNNGV.

This chain links TRBV4-1 with TRBJ2-7; TRBD1 agrees at 8 bases. This CDR3 has 17 residues. Trimming at V came to 1 base and at J to 2 bases, leaving 10 bases not matched to a gene. CDR1 and CDR2 (germline): MGHRA, YSYEKL. As DNA, the CDR3 is TGCGCCAGCAGCCAAGGCCTCGGGACAGGCCCCCCCTACGAGCAGTACTTC. Translating it yields CASSQGLGTGPPYEQYF.

This rearrangement joins TRBV9 to TRBJ2-7; D is possibly TRBD2 (6 bases). This CDR3 has 11 amino acids. V lost 7 bases to trimming and J lost 3 bases, with 8 bases between them. The germline CDR1 and CDR2 sequences are SGDLS and YYNGEE. For the CDR3, the DNA is TGTGCCAGCGGGGGGAACTACGAGCAGTACTTC. Protein sequence: CASGGNYEQYF.

Comments on this clone: At one end the junction does not follow the germline gene, possibly because of a read error. The chain links TRBV5-1 to TRBJ2-7, with 10 bases identical to TRBD1. The CDR3 runs to 14 residues. The germline gives CDR1 SGHRS, CDR2 YFSETQ. CDR3 coding DNA: TGCGCCAGCAGCCCGACAGGGGGCTCGTACGCGCAGTACTTC. Translating gives CASSPTGGSYAQYF.

This clone was detected a few times. The sample holds other DNA sequences that translate to the same CDR3. The chain uses TRBV4-3 and TRBJ1-2; no reliable D call. Trimming pared 0 bases from V and 8 bases from J, leaving 16 bases between. In germline, CDR1 is LGHNA, CDR2 YSLEER. The CDR3 has 15 residues. CDR3 in DNA: TGCGCCAGCAGCCAAGATAGAGCGGCAGGTAACGGCTACACCTTC. This encodes CASSQDRAAGNGYTF.

For the CDR3, the DNA is TGTGCCAGCAGCTCGGCTAGCGGACGCAGCACAGATACGCAGTATTTT. This codes for CASSSASGRSTDTQYF. This chain joins TRBV5-4 and TRBJ2-3, with 7 bases matching TRBD2. Germline CDR1 and CDR2: SGHNT and YYREEE (reference sequence). This CDR3 region has 16 residues. V gave up 3 bases and J gave up 0 bases; unmatched junction bases: 7.

This chain connects TRBV7-9 to TRBJ2-5, with D tentatively TRBD2 (5 bases). Germline V gives CDR1 SEHNR, CDR2 FQNEAQ (reference sequence). The ends were cut back, 1 base at V and 5 bases at J, with 17 bases in the middle. This CDR3 has 16 amino acids. CDR3 amino acids: CASSLELGRLAETQYF. The CDR3 region has the DNA TGTGCCAGCAGCTTAGAACTTGGGAGACTTGCGGAGACCCAGTACTTC.

The CDR3 nucleotides read TGTGCCAGCAGCTTAGGTGAGCGGGAGCAGTACTTC. Its protein product is CASSLGEREQYF. This chain joins TRBV7-9 and TRBJ2-5, with TRBD2 matching 8 bases. V shed 1 base and J 11 bases; nucleotides not matched to a gene: 3. The CDR3 length is 12 residues. Germline V gene data show CDR1 as SEHNR and CDR2 as FQNEAQ (reference sequence). Using reference TRBV7-9 and TRBJ2-5 for the parts outside the CDR3, the full variable domain is DTGVSQNPRHKITKRGQNVTFRCDPISEHNRLYWYRQTLGQGPEFLTYFQNEAQLEKSRLLSDRFSAERPKGSFSTLEIQRTEQGDSAMYLCASSLGEREQYFGPGTRLLVL.

This clone has just one count. The chain joins TRBV6-1 to TRBJ2-7, with 11 bases aligning to TRBD2. CDR1 and CDR2 from the germline V gene are MNHNS and SASEGT. The CDR3 runs to 14 residues. After removal of 6 bases from V and 1 base from J, the junction contained 2 bases not matched to a gene. The CDR3 loop reads CASSGTSGSYEQYF. The CDR3 coding sequence is TGTGCCAGCAGCGGGACTAGCGGTTCCTACGAGCAGTACTTC.

The chain has TRBV4-3 and TRBJ1-1; maybe TRBD1 (6 bases). Trimming stripped 0 bases from V and 3 bases from J, with 17 bases between. The CDR3 has 17 amino acids. The germline V gene has CDR1 LGHNA and CDR2 YSLEER. The CDR3 loop reads CASSQDLRRAGDTEAFF. DNA for the CDR3: TGCGCCAGCAGCCAAGATCTTAGACGGGCAGGGGACACTGAAGCTTTCTTT.

This sequence joins TRBV10-3 and TRBJ1-1, with a possible D match to TRBD1 (6 bases). The ends were cut back, 4 bases at V and 10 bases at J, with 16 bases in the middle. Germline V lookup: CDR1 ENHRY, CDR2 SYGVKD. The CDR3 extends over 13 amino acids. The CDR3 loop reads CAISGPGGAGAFF. The CDR3 bases are TGTGCCATCAGTGGTCCGGGGGGGGCGGGAGCTTTCTTT.

The chain links TRBV5-5 to TRBJ1-2; a weak D match, TRBD1 (5 bases). Germline V gives CDR1 SGHKS, CDR2 YYEKEE (reference sequence). Trimming pared 2 bases from V and 6 bases from J, leaving 14 bases between. This CDR3 spans 14 amino acids. The CDR3: CASSLSQGMDGYTF. In nucleotides, the CDR3 is TGTGCCAGCAGCTTATCCCAGGGCATGGATGGCTACACCTTC. Using reference TRBV5-5 and TRBJ1-2 for the parts outside the CDR3, the full variable domain is DAGVTQSPTHLIKTRGQQVTLRCSPISGHKSVSWYQQVLGQGPQFIFQYYEKEERGRGNFPDRFSARQFPNYSSELNVNALLLGDSALYLCASSLSQGMDGYTFGSGTRLTVV.

This rearrangement joins TRBV21-1 to TRBJ1-1. TRBV21-1 is a recognized pseudogene. The CDR3 is 14 amino acids. Here the CDR3 reads CASSTEGTNTEAFF. The CDR3 DNA reads TGTGCCAGCAGCACGGAGGGGACGAACACTGAAGCTTTCTTT.